This T cell receptor beta chain was recovered during a study of blood T cell repertoires in COVID-19 (TCRdb year 2020). Background for the entire study: Samples from collaborators originated in the United States, Italy and Spain and spanned both the acute and convalescent phases of COVID-19. The material from the prospective study consisted of cDNA or gDNA derived from T cells, B-cell-depleted T cells, or PBMCs. Subjects who had been exposed to COVID-19, were actively infected with it, or had recovered from it provided the deeply sampled blood TCRbeta repertoires that made up the dataset. The repertoires were released in a freely available public database meant as a resource for research on the immune response to SARS-CoV-2. Samples came from the ongoing ImmuneRACE study (first 160 participants) plus 1,254 subjects from 6 global collaborators. The sample metadata nearly always contained a de-identified subject ID, COVID-19 status, age in years and sex. Where available, HLA class I and class II types were obtained from metadata supplied by the sample provider rather than from assay-based typing. Overall results and qualifications from the work: The amount of clinical and demographic metadata varied by source and participant and was provided uncurated.

CDR1 and CDR2 were assigned from the germline V gene as KGHSH and LQKENI. V has 3 bases trimmed and J has 2 bases trimmed; junction bases matching no gene number 10. The CDR3 runs 17 amino acids, cysteine and phenylalanine included. The entry retains the CDR3 DNA only, 51 bases that are in frame from base 1. TCRbeta CDR3 regions were amplified from genomic DNA by means of the immunoSEQ Assay, a bias-controlled multiplex PCR. The original pipeline was this. Within the assay, amplification of reference gene primers was used to estimate how many nucleated cells each sample contained. Sequence reads were collapsed and filtered to measure the absolute abundance of every unique TCRbeta CDR3 rearrangement. Productive Simpson clonality was computed per sample as the square root of Simpson's diversity index over productive rearrangements. Entries here come from immuneACCESS through TCRdb and include only in-frame sequences with V and J called. Some clones fail to appear in such tables; in the studies checked, an unresolved V gene covers under half of the shortfall, and the cause of the remainder is unknown. The V and J calls and the clone size are those of that table, but D and trimming were determined from the DNA. This sample lists approximately 200,000 clones; 81% were detected once. About 10% of the sample belongs to the ten largest clones.

On this clone: The target of this receptor is not known. Base-call qualities are not available, and no considerably larger clone is one nucleotide away.

Participants in the prospective study were aged roughly 18 to 90 years, lived in about two dozen United States geographic areas, and enrolled through a virtual design. In the prospective study, cohorts were assigned on the basis of participant-reported clinical history obtained from a screening survey and a study questionnaire. For ImmuneRACE Cohort 3, a participant was defined as recovered based on two consecutive negative NP/OP PCR tests, clearance by a healthcare professional, or resolution of symptoms. In the prospective study, mobile phlebotomists collected whole blood, serum and a nasopharyngeal or oropharyngeal swab from each participant. Over a roughly 2-month period, participants in the prospective study had the option of providing additional blood draws and questionnaires. Before DNA extraction, prospective study blood samples were shipped either frozen or at room temperature.

Sequencing was performed on PBMCs or T cells enriched from blood (not recorded which). Recombination linked TRBV18 to TRBJ1-3; 7 nucleotides in the junction match TRBD1. The receptor's source is a man in his forties or fifties who had recovered from COVID-19. The DNA sequence reads TGTGCCAGCTCACCTTACATGGGACAGTCAGCTGGAAACACCATATATTTT. It encodes CASSPYMGQSAGNTIYF.